The 26 T cell receptor beta chains below were found in one sample sequenced in a study of T cells after posttransplantation cyclophosphamide. The table came from immunoSEQ multiplex PCR; TCRdb's copy has only in-frame clones and leaves some out. The sample holds over 6,500 clones, and no clone turns up only once. A marrow graft followed busulfan-fludarabine conditioning, with cyclophosphamide on days +3 and +4. Here the sequenced sample was PBMCs, taken after allogeneic stem cell transplant with posttransplant cyclophosphamide. The receptors stem from a male patient aged 18-29 years who received an allogeneic stem cell transplant from an unrelated donor, was CMV-positive, and had acute and chronic GVHD. Some T cells may trace back to the graft donor.

This clone was counted at least ten times. The J gene is TRBJ1-1, the V gene TRBV9, with unresolved D. This CDR3 is 14 amino acids long. Germline V gives CDR1 SGDLS, CDR2 YYNGEE. The V end lost 2 bases, the J end lost 0 bases, and 8 bases lay between the germline ends. The CDR3 sequence is CASSVTPMNTEAFF. CDR3 in DNA: TGTGCCAGCAGCGTTACTCCCATGAACACTGAAGCTTTCTTT. Full variable domain (remainder filled in from reference TRBV9 and TRBJ1-1): DSGVTQTPKHLITATGQRVTLRCSPRSGDLSVYWYQQSLDQGLQFLIQYYNGEERAKGNILERFSAQQFPDLHSELNLSSLELGDSALYFCASSVTPMNTEAFFGQGTRLTVV.

This clone was recorded at least ten times. The chain has TRBV5-4 and TRBJ2-7, with 7 bases aligning to TRBD1. Trimming removed 4 bases from V and 5 bases from J; junction bases left unmatched: 9. CDR3 size: 14 residues. From germline, CDR1 is SGHNT and CDR2 YYREEE (reference sequence). The CDR3 DNA sequence: TGTGCCAGCAGCGCAGGACAGGTGAGGAACGAGCAGTACTTC. Residues: CASSAGQVRNEQYF.

In this sample, this clone turned up many times. The genes are TRBV13 and TRBJ1-6, with D possibly being TRBD1 (6 bases). V lost 5 bases to trimming and J lost 4 bases, with 21 bases between them. Germline V gene sequence: CDR1 PRHDT, CDR2 FYEKMQ (reference sequence). The CDR3 is 18 residues long. CDR3 DNA sequence: TGTGCCAGCAGCCAAGGGGGAAAGGGAATGAATTATAATTCACCCCTCCACTTT. Translating it yields CASSQGGKGMNYNSPLHF.

In its sample, this clone is medium-sized (0.01 to 0.1%). The gene calls are TRBV9 and TRBJ2-2, with TRBD1 matching 8 bases. Trimming cost V 3 bases and J 2 bases; bases outside gene matches: 3. The CDR3 covers 15 residues. Germline values: CDR1 SGDLS, CDR2 YYNGEE. DNA for the CDR3: TGTGCCAGCAGCGCCGGGACAGGAAACACCGGGGAGCTGTTTTTT. As protein: CASSAGTGNTGELFF.

This clone was found many times. The chain combines TRBV5-6 with TRBJ2-5; 8 bases agree with TRBD2. The CDR3 consists of 11 residues. The germline V gene has CDR1 SGHDT and CDR2 YYEEEE. With 7 bases clipped from V and 4 bases from J, the junction kept 0 bases outside the gene matches. The CDR3 DNA sequence: TGTGCCAGCCGGGGGGGAGAGACCCAGTACTTC. This codes for CASRGGETQYF.

This chain uses TRBV28 with TRBJ2-2; 7 bases line up with TRBD1. The CDR3 has 15 residues. Trimming cost V 8 bases and J 5 bases; bases outside gene matches: 11. The germline V gene encodes CDR1 MDHEN and CDR2 SYDVKM. CDR3: CASCPGTVQTGELFF. The DNA of the CDR3 is TGTGCCAGCTGTCCCGGGACAGTCCAAACCGGGGAGCTGTTTTTT. Variable domain in full (rest from reference TRBV28 and TRBJ2-2): DVKVTQSSRYLVKRTGEKVFLECVQDMDHENMFWYRQDPGLGLRLIYFSYDVKMKEKGDIPEGYSVSREKKERFSLILESASTNQTSMYLCASCPGTVQTGELFFGEGSRLTVL.

This clone was picked up many times. The chain is built from TRBV6-5 and TRBJ2-2; a possible D gene is TRBD1 (5 bases). The CDR3 consists of 13 residues. The germline CDR1 and CDR2 sequences are MNHEY and SVGAGI. The V gene lost 8 bases and the J gene lost 2 bases, with 9 bases spanning the gap. The CDR3 reads CASFDRNTGELFF. The CDR3 bases are TGTGCCAGCTTTGACAGAAACACCGGGGAGCTGTTTTTT.

This clone was seen ten or more times. The chain combines TRBV7-2 with TRBJ1-4; TRBD1 agrees at 7 bases. J was trimmed by 8 bases and V by 6 bases; bases with no gene match: 9. Per germline, CDR1 SGHTA and CDR2 FQGNSA. The CDR3 extends over 14 amino acids. CDR3 residues: CASSPGQRGEKLFF. The CDR3 DNA is TGTGCCAGCAGTCCGGGACAGAGGGGAGAAAAACTGTTTTTT.

This clone was counted between two and nine times. V and J are TRBV11-2 and TRBJ2-5, with 8 bases matching TRBD1. Germline CDR1 SGHAT, CDR2 FQNNGV. The CDR3 totals 15 residues. V was clipped by 0 bases and J by 5 bases; unmatched bases: 5. The CDR3 DNA reads TGTGCCAGCAGCTTAGATTCAGGGGGCGGGGAGACCCAGTACTTC. This codes for CASSLDSGGGETQYF.

Ten or more counts support this clone. The rearrangement joins TRBV7-9 to TRBJ2-2; TRBD1 aligns across 8 bases. Germline-derived CDR1 and CDR2 are SEHNR and FQNEAQ (reference sequence). V shed 7 bases, J shed 8 bases, and the junction held 9 bases outside the gene matches. There are 14 residues in the CDR3. CDR3 in amino acids: CASIPGQGEGELFF. Here the CDR3 DNA reads TGTGCCAGCATCCCAGGACAGGGCGAGGGGGAGCTGTTTTTT.

This clone came up many times. The J gene is TRBJ2-1, the V gene TRBV7-2; D gene uncertain. The CDR3 extends over 14 amino acids. Germline V gene lookup returns CDR1 SGHTA and CDR2 FQGNSA. The ends were cut back, 0 bases at V and 8 bases at J, with 11 bases in the middle. CDR3 coding DNA: TGTGCCAGCAGCTTAGCCAGAGGTTATTATGAGCAGTTCTTC. It is translated as CASSLARGYYEQFF.

This clone was counted at least ten times. The genes are TRBV19 and TRBJ2-3; TRBD2 matches at 8 bases. CDR1 and CDR2 from the germline V gene are LNHDA and SQIVND (reference sequence). V gave up 5 bases and J gave up 0 bases; unmatched junction bases: 7. CDR3 length equals 16 residues. The CDR3 bases are TGTGCCAGTAGTCCTAAGCGGGGGATTAGCACAGATACGCAGTATTTT. Protein: CASSPKRGISTDTQYF.

V and J are TRBV2 and TRBJ1-2, with 11 bases aligning to TRBD1. Germline loops: CDR1 SNHLY, CDR2 FYNNEI. V lost 5 bases, J lost 7 bases, and 3 bases stayed unmatched. This CDR3 is built from 13 residues. The DNA of the CDR3 is TGTGCCAGCAGTTTGGGGACAGGGGGTGGCTACACCTTC. Protein: CASSLGTGGGYTF. Full variable domain (rest looked up from reference TRBV2 and TRBJ1-2): EPEVTQTPSHQVTQMGQEVILRCVPISNHLYFYWYRQILGQKVEFLVSFYNNEISEKSEIFDDQFSVERPDGSNFTLKIRSTKLEDSAMYFCASSLGTGGGYTFGSGTRLTVV.

This clone showed up many times. The genes are TRBV6-1 and TRBJ2-7, with TRBD2 matching 7 bases. The CDR3 sequence is 15 residues long. Germline assignment: CDR1 MNHNS and CDR2 SASEGT. After removal of 4 bases from V and 2 bases from J, the junction contained 8 bases not matched to a gene. For the CDR3, the DNA is TGTGCCAGCAGTGTCACCGGGGGGATTACCTACGAGCAGTACGTC. Its protein is CASSVTGGITYEQYV.

In its sample, this clone was seen many times. The chain uses TRBV5-1 and TRBJ1-1, with D hard to call. Germline V CDR1 and CDR2: SGHRS, YFSETQ. V dropped 7 bases and J dropped 2 bases, with 6 bases sitting between them. CDR3 length: 11 residues. CDR3 loop: CASSGNTEAFF. DNA for the CDR3: TGCGCCAGCTCAGGTAACACTGAAGCTTTCTTT.

This clone was seen at least ten times. This chain joins TRBV6-1 and TRBJ2-5; 7 bases align to TRBD1. This CDR3 comprises 15 residues. The germline V gene has CDR1 MNHNS and CDR2 SASEGT. V dropped 6 bases and J dropped 2; count of bases not matched to a gene: 9. The CDR3 loop is CASRRQGWSQETQYF. CDR3 nucleotide sequence: TGTGCCAGCAGGAGACAGGGATGGTCGCAAGAGACCCAGTACTTC.

At least ten counts were recorded for this clone. The chain is built from TRBV4-1 and TRBJ1-1; TRBD1 matches 9 bases. With V trimmed by 1 base and J by 4 bases, 4 bases remained unmatched. Germline CDR1 MGHRA, CDR2 YSYEKL. The CDR3 runs to 15 residues. The chain's CDR3 is CASSQVDRGVTEAFF. As DNA, the CDR3 is TGCGCCAGCAGCCAAGTAGACAGGGGGGTCACTGAAGCTTTCTTT.

The sample holds many counts of this clone. The chain employs TRBV6-5 and TRBJ2-3, with D possibly being TRBD2 (5 bases). The V end lost 0 bases, the J end lost 5 bases, and 12 bases lay between the germline ends. The V gene's germline CDR1 is MNHEY and CDR2 SVGAGI. The CDR3 runs to 15 residues. The CDR3 loop reads CASSYSPTGGDTQYF. For the CDR3, the DNA is TGTGCCAGCAGTTACTCCCCGACTGGAGGAGATACGCAGTATTTT.

This clone was seen repeatedly, ten times or more. The CDR3 DNA follows: TGTGCCAGCAGTGAGGCTCCACCGGGACAGGGAGACGAGCAGTACGTC. Protein: CASSEAPPGQGDEQYV. V and J are TRBV6-4 and TRBJ2-7; 9 positions agree with TRBD1. Germline V gene sequence: CDR1 MRHNA, CDR2 SNTAGT. Losses at the gene ends were 3 bases for V and 5 bases for J; bases not matched to a gene: 11. This CDR3 region has 16 residues.

This clone was found many times. The gene calls are TRBV2 and TRBJ1-2, with TRBD1 identical over 7 bases. Germline V gene sequence: CDR1 SNHLY, CDR2 FYNNEI. The CDR3 loop spans 16 amino acids. The V segment lost 2 bases and the J segment 1 base; nucleotides outside the gene matches: 7. CDR3 bases: TGTGCCAGCAGTGAACGGTCCAGGGACAGTAACTATGGCTACACCTTC. Translation gives CASSERSRDSNYGYTF.

This clone was recorded many times. The rearrangement links TRBV27 to TRBJ2-6; TRBD1 is a possible D gene (6 bases). V was pared by 0 bases and J by 2 bases, with 11 bases between. The CDR3 length is 17 residues. The germline gives CDR1 MNHEY, CDR2 SMNVEV (reference sequence). In DNA, the CDR3 is TGTGCCAGCAGTTTATCCACAGGGTTTGCTGGGGCCAACGTCCTGACTTTC. This encodes CASSLSTGFAGANVLTF. Looking up the rest from reference TRBV27 and TRBJ2-6 gives the full variable domain: EAQVTQNPRYLITVTGKKLTVTCSQNMNHEYMSWYRQDPGLGLRQIYYSMNVEVTDKGDVPEGYKVSRKEKRNFPLILESPSPNQTSLYFCASSLSTGFAGANVLTFGAGSRLTVL.

This clone has a count of ten or more. V gene TRBV5-1 combines with J gene TRBJ1-2; D is uncertain. This CDR3 has 13 amino acids. The germline CDR1 and CDR2 sequences are SGHRS and YFSETQ. With 4 bases removed from V and 1 base from J, the gap between germline ends came to 8 bases. CDR3 loop: CASSASVNYGYTF. Written as DNA, the CDR3 is TGCGCCAGCAGCGCCAGTGTTAACTATGGCTACACCTTC.

This clone is classed as medium-sized. This chain joins TRBV25-1 and TRBJ1-4, with unresolved D. Germline CDR1 reads MGHDK; CDR2 reads SYGVNS. The CDR3 has 15 amino acids. The ends were cut back, 3 bases at V and 6 bases at J, with 14 bases in the middle. The CDR3 DNA is TGTGCCAGCAGTGAGGCCCACGGGAAGGATGAAAAACTGTTTTTT. It is translated as CASSEAHGKDEKLFF.

The table lists this clone with many counts. V and J are TRBV5-6 and TRBJ2-3; TRBD2 matches 12 bases. Germline CDR1 SGHDT, CDR2 YYEEEE. The CDR3 sequence is 17 residues long. The ends lost 4 bases at V and 4 bases at J; junction bases unmatched: 10. The CDR3 protein is CASSPRFASGRADTQYF. CDR3 bases: TGTGCCAGCAGCCCCCGATTTGCTAGCGGGAGGGCAGATACGCAGTATTTT.

This clone appeared many times. This chain joins TRBV25-1 and TRBJ1-1; tentatively, D is TRBD1 (5 bases). The germline gives CDR1 MGHDK, CDR2 SYGVNS. CDR3 length: 14 amino acids. The ends were cut back, 3 bases at V and 3 bases at J, with 11 bases in the middle. CDR3 loop: CASSDWGEYTEAFF. The DNA of the CDR3 is TGTGCCAGCAGTGATTGGGGGGAATACACTGAAGCTTTCTTT. The complete variable domain, with remaining parts taken from reference TRBV25-1 and TRBJ1-1, reads EADIYQTPRYLVIGTGKKITLECSQTMGHDKMYWYQQDPGMELHLIHYSYGVNSTEKGDLSSESTVSRIRTEHFPLTLESARPSHTSQYLCASSDWGEYTEAFFGQGTRLTVV.

This clone was seen at least ten times. The chain is built from TRBV27 and TRBJ1-3, with 7 bases matching TRBD1. CDR1 MNHEY and CDR2 SMNVEV come from the germline V gene (reference sequence). This CDR3 region has 16 residues. Losses at the gene ends were 4 bases for V and 5 bases for J; bases not matched to a gene: 11. CDR3 protein: CASSSTPSGGRNTIYF. CDR3 DNA: TGTGCCAGCAGTTCCACCCCGTCAGGGGGAAGAAACACCATATATTTT.